This T cell receptor (beta chain) appears in the sequencing data of a study of shared clonotypes between healthy human individuals. Using immunoSEQ multiplex PCR, the repertoire was profiled, and TCRdb retains in-frame clones only, with some absent. The repertoire consists of 2 million to 2.5 million clones, with approximately 94% occurring once and the leading ten covering approximately 0.13%. V dropped 5 bases and J dropped 0 bases, with 4 bases sitting between them. From germline, CDR1 is MNHEY and CDR2 SMNVEV (reference sequence). The CDR3 has 12 residues. HIV-negative, healthy adults without recent acute infections or vaccinations were the donors.

This TCR came from a man aged 18-30 years in good health. The chain employs TRBV27 and TRBJ1-2; D not certain. The sample was naive CD4+ T cells sorted from blood. Noted subset: CD45RA+ positively selected. CDR3 nucleotides: TGTGCCAGCAGTAGGTCTAACTATGGCTACACCTTC. Translation: CASSRSNYGYTF.